These 25 T cell receptor beta chains share one sample of origin, sequenced in a study of control samples from healthy donors and cancer patients. Using immunoSEQ multiplex PCR, the repertoire was profiled, and TCRdb retains in-frame clones only, with some absent. The sample records about 110,000 clones, roughly 90% being singletons. Sequencing used PBMCs. Receptors originate from a woman aged 55-70 years with lung cancer.

The chain combines TRBV28 with TRBJ1-6, with a weak D call TRBD1 (6 bases). CDR1 MDHEN and CDR2 SYDVKM come from the germline V gene. Trimming pared 5 bases from V and 16 bases from J, leaving 21 bases between. The CDR3 is 14 amino acids. CDR3 bases: TGTGCCAGCAGTCTCCCTGGAAGGGGGAGTTCTCTCCACTTT. Amino acids: CASSLPGRGSSLHF. Full variable domain (remainder filled in from reference TRBV28 and TRBJ1-6): DVKVTQSSRYLVKRTGEKVFLECVQDMDHENMFWYRQDPGLGLRLIYFSYDVKMKEKGDIPEGYSVSREKKERFSLILESASTNQTSMYLCASSLPGRGSSLHFGNGTRLTVT.

This clone was counted a few times. This sequence joins TRBV7-8 and TRBJ2-1, with no clear D. Trimming cost V 1 base and J 5 bases, with 18 bases left between them. The CDR3 has 17 amino acids. Germline V gives CDR1 SGHVS, CDR2 FQNEAQ. CDR3 sequence: CASSLVLTVLGDNEQFF. In nucleotides, the CDR3 is TGTGCCAGCAGCTTAGTATTGACGGTTCTAGGCGACAATGAGCAGTTCTTC. The variable domain in full, with the rest retrieved from reference TRBV7-8 and TRBJ2-1, is GAGVSQSPRYKVAKRGQDVALRCDPISGHVSLFWYQQALGQGPEFLTYFQNEAQLDKSGLPSDRFFAERPEGSVSTLKIQRTQQEDSAVYLCASSLVLTVLGDNEQFFGPGTRLTVL.

The CDR3 region is CASSLGGTGDEAFF. The CDR3 DNA sequence: TGTGCCAGCAGCTTGGGGGGGACCGGGGATGAAGCTTTCTTT. This rearrangement joins TRBV5-6 to TRBJ1-1; tentative D call: TRBD1 (5 bases). The V gene lost 0 bases and the J gene lost 7 bases, with 13 bases spanning the gap. CDR3 length equals 14 residues. The germline V gene encodes CDR1 SGHDT and CDR2 YYEEEE. Using reference TRBV5-6 and TRBJ1-1 for the parts outside the CDR3, the full variable domain is DAGVTQSPTHLIKTRGQQVTLRCSPKSGHDTVSWYQQALGQGPQFIFQYYEEEERQRGNFPDRFSGHQFPNYSSELNVNALLLGDSALYLCASSLGGTGDEAFFGQGTRLTVV.

This rearrangement joins TRBV4-1 to TRBJ2-5, with 9 bases aligning to TRBD2. Germline CDR1 is MGHRA and CDR2 is YSYEKL. V dropped 4 bases and J dropped 5; count of bases not matched to a gene: 5. CDR3 length equals 14 residues. CDR3 residues: CASSLLAGSETQYF. CDR3 nucleotide sequence: TGCGCCAGCAGCCTCCTAGCGGGATCTGAGACCCAGTACTTC.

V usage is TRBV7-2 and J usage is TRBJ1-2; 8 bases are a match to TRBD1. The CDR3 sequence is 14 residues long. Germline CDR1 reads SGHTA; CDR2 reads FQGNSA. The V and J ends lost 5 bases and 0 bases, in that order; junction bases with no gene match: 2. The CDR3 DNA is TGTGCCAGCAGCACGGACAGGGCTAACTATGGCTACACCTTC. Its protein product is CASSTDRANYGYTF.

This chain joins TRBV14 and TRBJ2-1; no clear D gene. CDR1 is SGHDN, CDR2 FVKESK, per germline. CDR3 length equals 11 residues. Trimming shortened V by 0 bases and J by 10 bases, and 4 bases separated the two germline ends. This CDR3 reads CASSQDGEQFF. CDR3 bases: TGTGCCAGCAGCCAAGACGGCGAGCAGTTCTTC. Supplemented by reference TRBV14 and TRBJ2-1, the full variable domain reads EAGVTQFPSHSVIEKGQTVTLRCDPISGHDNLYWYRRVMGKEIKFLLHFVKESKQDESGMPNNRFLAERTGGTYSTLKVQPAELEDSGVYFCASSQDGEQFFGPGTRLTVL.

The rearrangement joins TRBV7-3 to TRBJ1-4; 7 bases align to TRBD1. Germline loops: CDR1 SGHTA, CDR2 FQGTGA. This CDR3 has 18 amino acids. The V gene end was trimmed by 4 bases and the J gene end by 0 bases; junction bases not matched to a gene: 11. The CDR3: CASSSRPPDRATNEKLFF. The CDR3 bases are TGTGCCAGCAGCTCACGACCCCCTGACAGGGCAACTAATGAAAAACTGTTTTTT.

Here the CDR3 reads CASSVAPSYEQYF. CDR3 bases: TGTGCCAGCAGCGTAGCCCCCTCCTACGAGCAGTACTTC. This chain connects TRBV9 to TRBJ2-7; D ambiguous. CDR1 is SGDLS, CDR2 YYNGEE, per germline. V lost 0 bases and J 0 bases, leaving 4 bases between the germline ends. The CDR3 consists of 13 residues.

The rearrangement joins TRBV9 to TRBJ1-2; no clear D gene. Trimming took 0 bases from V and 5 from J, leaving 14 bases between them. Germline values: CDR1 SGDLS, CDR2 YYNGEE. The CDR3 sequence is 15 residues long. CDR3 coding DNA: TGTGCCAGCAGCGTAGCCCGGGGTTGGAAGTATGGCTACACCTTC. This sequence encodes CASSVARGWKYGYTF.

The chain joins TRBV30 to TRBJ1-5, with 7 positions matching TRBD1. Germline V gene lookup returns CDR1 GTSNPN and CDR2 SVGIG (reference sequence). Trimming at V came to 4 bases and at J to 1 base, leaving 13 bases not matched to a gene. This CDR3 has 17 amino acids. The CDR3 is CAWNQGVSDGSNQPQHF. CDR3 in DNA: TGTGCCTGGAACCAGGGGGTGAGTGATGGGAGCAATCAGCCCCAGCATTTT.

This chain uses TRBV19 with TRBJ2-1; D gene uncertain. Germline CDR1 reads LNHDA; CDR2 reads SQIVND (reference sequence). The CDR3 contains 14 residues. V was clipped by 1 base and J by 7 bases, with 11 bases between them. CDR3 protein: CASSIGTTSNEQFF. The CDR3 bases are TGTGCCAGTAGTATAGGGACCACCTCTAATGAGCAGTTCTTC.

The J gene is TRBJ1-5, the V gene TRBV4-1; TRBD1 might be the D (6 bases). The CDR3 extends over 16 amino acids. The ends were cut back, 1 base at V and 7 bases at J, with 17 bases in the middle. The germline CDR1 and CDR2 sequences are MGHRA and YSYEKL. CDR3 region: CASSQGSLGGPQPQHF. CDR3 in DNA: TGCGCCAGCAGCCAAGGCAGTCTCGGGGGGCCACAGCCCCAGCATTTT.

The chain has TRBV27 and TRBJ1-4; 7 bases are shared with TRBD1. Germline lookup yields CDR1 MNHEY and CDR2 SMNVEV (reference sequence). The CDR3 has 15 amino acids. The trim removed 7 bases at V and 7 bases at J, leaving 12 bases unmatched. This chain's CDR3 is CASTSLGQRGEKLFF. CDR3 bases: TGTGCCAGCACCTCCTTGGGACAGCGCGGTGAAAAACTGTTTTTT.

The V gene is TRBV7-2, the J gene TRBJ1-2; 9 bases map to TRBD1. CDR1 is SGHTA and CDR2 is FQGNSA in the germline V gene. The CDR3 covers 14 residues. Unmatched junction bases numbered 4, after V lost 4 bases and J lost 4 bases. The chain's CDR3 is CASSSGQGPYGYTF. The CDR3 region has the DNA TGTGCCAGCAGCTCGGGACAGGGCCCCTATGGCTACACCTTC. The variable domain in full, with the rest retrieved from reference TRBV7-2 and TRBJ1-2, is GAGVSQSPSNKVTEKGKDVELRCDPISGHTALYWYRQSLGQGLEFLIYFQGNSAPDKSGLPSDRFSAERTGGSVSTLTIQRTQQEDSAVYLCASSSGQGPYGYTFGSGTRLTVV.

Here the CDR3 reads CASSPLEAMNTEAFF. In nucleotides, the CDR3 is TGTGCCAGCAGTCCCTTGGAGGCGATGAACACTGAAGCTTTCTTT. The chain couples TRBV11-1 to TRBJ1-1, with D uncertain. The V and J ends lost 6 bases and 0 bases respectively, with 14 bases between them. The germline V gene encodes CDR1 SGHAT and CDR2 FQDESV (reference sequence). The CDR3 consists of 15 residues.

This chain uses TRBV9 with TRBJ1-1, with 8 positions matching TRBD1. Germline V CDR1 and CDR2: SGDLS, YYNGEE. This CDR3 is 15 amino acids long. The junction had 13 bases not matched to a gene; V was cut back by 5 bases and J by 7 bases. The CDR3 bases are TGTGCCAGCAGTCTTATCCCGGACAGGGCGGATGAAGCTTTCTTT. Its protein is CASSLIPDRADEAFF.

This chain uses TRBV30 with TRBJ1-5; TRBD1 matches 7 bases. The CDR3 covers 16 residues. The germline V gene has CDR1 GTSNPN and CDR2 SVGIG (reference sequence). V gave up 4 bases and J gave up 3 bases; unmatched junction bases: 12. The CDR3 nucleotides are TGTGCCTGGACCTTACCAGGGGACAGTAACAATCAGCCCCAGCATTTT. Protein product: CAWTLPGDSNNQPQHF.

V usage is TRBV9 and J usage is TRBJ2-3; TRBD1 agrees at 8 bases. Germline V lookup: CDR1 SGDLS, CDR2 YYNGEE. Trimming removed 3 bases from V and 3 bases from J; junction bases left unmatched: 6. CDR3 length: 15 residues. CDR3 region: CASSAGQGQTDTQYF. The CDR3 DNA is TGTGCCAGCAGCGCAGGACAGGGCCAAACAGATACGCAGTATTTT.

This clone was counted between two and nine times. This chain joins TRBV7-9 and TRBJ2-1; the match to TRBD1 covers 9 bases. CDR1 is SEHNR and CDR2 is FQNEAQ in the germline V gene (reference sequence). V trimming: 1 base; J trimming: 7 bases; junction bases outside the gene matches: 5. This CDR3 has 15 amino acids. CDR3 loop: CASSLGTGVLNEQFF. The CDR3 DNA follows: TGTGCCAGCAGCTTAGGGACAGGGGTTCTTAATGAGCAGTTCTTC.

CDR3 nucleotide sequence: TGTGCCAGCAGTCGACAGGGGTGGGAGGAAAAACTGTTTTTT. Amino acids: CASSRQGWEEKLFF. The V gene is TRBV2, the J gene TRBJ1-4; 8 bases match TRBD1. Germline lookup yields CDR1 SNHLY and CDR2 FYNNEI. The CDR3 length is 14 residues. V lost 5 bases and J lost 8; bases outside the gene matches: 7.

The gene calls are TRBV7-8 and TRBJ1-3; D ambiguous. V was cut by 0 bases and J by 4 bases, with 13 bases left in between. CDR3 length: 16 residues. CDR1 and CDR2 (germline): SGHVS, FQNEAQ. This CDR3 is CASSLATFSAGNTIYF. CDR3 nucleotide sequence: TGTGCCAGCAGCTTAGCGACATTTTCCGCAGGAAACACCATATATTTT.

The J gene is TRBJ1-1, the V gene TRBV7-8; 7 bases fit TRBD1. Unmatched junction bases numbered 3, after V lost 3 bases and J lost 5 bases. This CDR3 comprises 13 residues. Germline V gene sequence: CDR1 SGHVS, CDR2 FQNEAQ. In nucleotides, the CDR3 is TGTGCCAGCAGCTTGACAGGGCCAACTGAAGCTTTCTTT. Amino acids: CASSLTGPTEAFF.

The chain carries TRBV7-2 and TRBJ1-2; D unclear. CDR1 is SGHTA and CDR2 is FQGNSA in the germline V gene. This CDR3 is built from 14 residues. The germline V and J ends were trimmed by 2 bases and 3 bases, with 10 bases remaining between them. The CDR3 bases are TGTGCCAGCAGCTTAAGTGGAACAGACTATGGCTACACCTTC. This gives the protein CASSLSGTDYGYTF. Full variable domain (outside the CDR3, taken from reference TRBV7-2 and TRBJ1-2): GAGVSQSPSNKVTEKGKDVELRCDPISGHTALYWYRQSLGQGLEFLIYFQGNSAPDKSGLPSDRFSAERTGGSVSTLTIQRTQQEDSAVYLCASSLSGTDYGYTFGSGTRLTVV.

The chain links TRBV19 to TRBJ2-7; tentatively, D is TRBD1 (6 bases). Trimming stripped 6 bases from V and 0 bases from J, with 15 bases between. This CDR3 contains 15 residues. Germline CDR1 is LNHDA and CDR2 is SQIVND (reference sequence). DNA of the CDR3: TGTGCCAGTAGGGCGCCAGGGGAACCCTCCTACGAGCAGTACTTC. Its protein product is CASRAPGEPSYEQYF.

This chain uses TRBV7-9 with TRBJ2-7; possible D gene TRBD2, 5 bases. This CDR3 contains 17 residues. Per germline, CDR1 SEHNR and CDR2 FQNEAQ (reference sequence). Trimming took 4 bases from V and 3 from J, leaving 22 bases between them. CDR3 nucleotides: TGTGCCAGCAGCTCACCGCCGGGGTTACTGCTCTACTACGAGCAGTACTTC. As protein: CASSSPPGLLLYYEQYF. Filled out from reference TRBV7-9 and TRBJ2-7, the complete variable domain reads DTGVSQNPRHKITKRGQNVTFRCDPISEHNRLYWYRQTLGQGPEFLTYFQNEAQLEKSRLLSDRFSAERPKGSFSTLEIQRTEQGDSAMYLCASSSPPGLLLYYEQYFGPGTRLTVT.